This T cell receptor beta chain originates from a study of blood T cell repertoires in COVID-19. Study as a whole: PBMCs, B-cell-depleted T cells, or T cells were the source of the cDNA or gDNA that made up the material.

Assay: immunoSEQ multiplex PCR; the TCRdb copy retains only in-frame clones and omits some. The repertoire consists of about 150,000 clones, with 80% to 90% occurring once and the leading ten covering under 15%. Germline V gene data show CDR1 as MNHEY and CDR2 as SMNVEV (reference sequence). CDR3 length: 14 amino acids. The trim removed 2 bases at V and 6 bases at J, leaving 3 bases unmatched. Seattle researchers signed up patients amid active infection and tracked them longitudinally. The origin of this receptor is a man between 18 and 35 years old with COVID-19, enrolled during active disease. The chain links TRBV27 to TRBJ2-1; 8 bases agree with TRBD1. The material sequenced was peripheral blood. This CDR3 reads CASSLGQGANEQFF. The CDR3 region has the DNA TGTGCCAGCAGTTTAGGCCAGGGGGCCAATGAGCAGTTCTTC.